Each of the 8 T cell receptor beta chains below was sequenced from the same sample in a study of T cell clonality in common variable immunodeficiency. Measured with immunoSEQ multiplex PCR; TCRdb has only the in-frame clones, and not every one. The sample presents tens of thousands of clones, none singletons. Input material: peripheral blood mononuclear cells. All receptors derive from a person aged 18 to 70 in good health.

This clone has at least ten counts. The read halts 3 residues ahead of the CDR3 end, with the missing end drawn from the germline J gene. V and J are TRBV7-7 and TRBJ2-5; 12 bases align to TRBD2. The trim removed 5 bases at V and 2 bases at J, leaving 3 bases unmatched. The CDR3 extends over 15 amino acids. Germline CDR1 reads SSHAT; CDR2 reads FNYEAQ (reference sequence). The covered CDR3 bases are TGTGCCAGCAGCCGAGGACTAGCGGGGCAAGAGACC. Its protein product is CASSRGLAGQET. The entire CDR3 reads CASSRGLAGQETQYF.

Many counts were recorded for this clone. Read data end 3 residues before the CDR3 end; the end is taken from the germline J gene. The V gene is TRBV5-1, the J gene TRBJ2-1; 9 nucleotides align to TRBD1. Germline assignment: CDR1 SGHRS and CDR2 YFSETQ. This CDR3 has 17 amino acids. After removal of 4 bases from V and 2 bases from J, the junction contained 10 bases not matched to a gene. The sequenced CDR3 bases are TGCGCCAGCAGCGGGGGACAGGGCGTACCCCCCTACAATGAG. It translates to CASSGGQGVPPYNE. The whole CDR3 reads CASSGGQGVPPYNEQFF.

This clone was seen ten or more times. With the read ending 3 residues before the CDR3 end, the germline J gene is used to fill in that end. This rearrangement joins TRBV30 to TRBJ2-5, with D perhaps TRBD1 (6 bases). The CDR3 covers 13 residues. CDR1 and CDR2 from the germline V gene are GTSNPN and SVGIG (reference sequence). The sequenced CDR3 bases are TGTGCTTCAGAGGGGGATGGGCAAGAGACC. Its translation is CASEGDGQET. The full CDR3 protein reads CASEGDGQETQYF.

This clone was recorded at least ten times. Read coverage stops 3 residues before the CDR3 terminus; the germline J gene supplies the remainder. The rearrangement uses TRBV7-6 and TRBJ1-1; unclear D gene. The CDR3 totals 13 residues. V lost 5 bases, J lost 6 bases, and 13 bases lay in between. CDR1 and CDR2 from the germline V gene are SGHVS and FNYEAQ. The CDR3 bases that were read are TGTGCCAGCAGCCACCTTGCGGATCCTGAA. It encodes CASSHLADPE. The entire CDR3 is CASSHLADPEAFF.

This clone was recorded at least ten times. The read terminates 3 residues before the CDR3 end, so the remaining end is supplied by the germline J gene. The rearrangement uses TRBV6-1 and TRBJ1-2, with a weak D call TRBD1 (6 bases). Germline assignment: CDR1 MNHNS and CDR2 SASEGT. The CDR3 totals 15 residues. Trimming shortened V by 2 bases and J by 0 bases, and 10 bases separated the two germline ends. The CDR3: CASSEWGLSNYGYTF. The CDR3 bases that were read are TGTGCCAGCAGTGAATGGGGGCTATCTAACTATGGC.

This clone occurred many times. The sequenced fragment ends 3 residues before the CDR3 boundary, so the rest is inferred from the germline J gene. V usage is TRBV20-1 and J usage is TRBJ2-3; 8 bases are a match to TRBD1. The CDR3 runs to 15 residues. Unmatched junction bases numbered 11, after V lost 5 bases and J lost 4 bases. Germline V gene data show CDR1 as DFQATT and CDR2 as SNEGSKA (reference sequence). The sequenced part of the CDR3 DNA is TGCAGTGCTTCCCCAGGGGGCCCGGTCGCAGATACG. This encodes CSASPGGPVADT. The entire CDR3 protein reads CSASPGGPVADTQYF.

This clone was detected ten times or more. Incomplete CDR3 DNA: TGCGCCAGCAGCTCCGGGACAGGGCCCTCCTACGAG. Residues: CASSSGTGPSYE. The CDR3 in full is CASSSGTGPSYEQYF. The gene calls are TRBV5-1 and TRBJ2-7, with 9 bases aligning to TRBD1. The missing CDR3 end, 3 residues past where the read stops, is filled in from the germline J gene. V dropped 3 bases and J dropped 0; count of bases not matched to a gene: 4. The CDR3 totals 15 residues. In germline, CDR1 is SGHRS, CDR2 YFSETQ.

The table lists this clone with many counts. The read terminates 3 residues before the CDR3 end, so the remaining end is supplied by the germline J gene. The chain has TRBV10-3 and TRBJ2-7, with 8 bases that match TRBD2. J was trimmed by 2 bases and V by 5 bases; bases with no gene match: 5. This CDR3 has 14 amino acids. Germline loops: CDR1 ENHRY, CDR2 SYGVKD. The CDR3 protein is CAISTLAGTYEQYF. Partial CDR3 DNA: TGTGCCATCAGTACCTTAGCGGGGACCTACGAG.